Below are 18 T cell receptor beta chains sequenced from a single sample in a study of T cells in Graves' hyperthyroidism and ophthalmopathy. RNA transcripts provided the source from which TCR beta CDR3 regions were amplified. Primed by the HTBI set, a first-round RT-PCR was run on the TCR CDR3. TCRdb re-derived calls from the multiplex PCR reads in MiXCR, one entry per CDR3 protein. The data contain a few hundred thousand distinct CDR3 sequences, 35% to 55% of them singletons. Sample: peripheral blood or thyroid tissue (not recorded which). These receptors were obtained from a woman under 30 with Graves' hyperthyroidism.

Here the CDR3 DNA reads TGTGCCAGCAGCTTAGCGGGAAACACATCCCTCAATGAGCAGTACTTC. Protein: CASSLAGNTSLNEQYF. This sequence joins TRBV7-2 and TRBJ2-7; D remains ambiguous. The germline V gene encodes CDR1 SGHTA and CDR2 FQGNSA. V lost 0 bases, J lost 7 bases, and 19 bases lay in between. This CDR3 spans 16 amino acids.

The rearrangement joins TRBV2 to TRBJ1-6, with TRBD1 identical over 7 bases. The CDR3 runs 16 residues. Germline CDR1 and CDR2: SNHLY and FYNNEI. V lost 8 bases to trimming and J lost 7 bases; unmatched junction nucleotides: 14. CDR3 loop: CASSPGTALTNSPLHF. Written as DNA, the CDR3 is TGTGCCAGCTCACCTGGGACAGCCCTCACGAATTCACCCCTCCACTTT.

This clonotype was detected a few times. The chain uses TRBV7-6 and TRBJ2-7, with D tentatively TRBD2 (5 bases). V lost 2 bases, J lost 7 bases, and 9 bases lay in between. This CDR3 contains 12 residues. Germline values: CDR1 SGHVS, CDR2 FNYEAQ. Here the CDR3 reads CASSLFRDEQYF. CDR3 sequence (DNA): TGTGCCAGCAGCTTATTCCGGGATGAGCAGTACTTC.

The chain recombines TRBV15 with TRBJ1-2; the D is unclear. The V gene's germline CDR1 is LNHNV and CDR2 YYDKDF (reference sequence). Trimming removed 9 bases at V and 4 bases at J, with 24 bases between. This CDR3 comprises 16 residues. For the CDR3, the DNA is TGTGCCACAAGCGGGAGGGTCGAGGTTTACGGCTATGGCTACACCTTC. Protein sequence: CATSGRVEVYGYGYTF.

This clonotype has at least ten counts. This chain joins TRBV4-3 and TRBJ1-1; D not certain. Germline lookup yields CDR1 LGHNA and CDR2 YSLEER. Between the trimmed V and J ends, which lost 1 base and 7 bases, there was a span of 10 bases. The CDR3 sequence is 13 residues long. The CDR3 coding sequence is TGCGCCAGCAGCCAAGTCGTCGGATTTGAAGCTTTCTTT. It is translated as CASSQVVGFEAFF.

This clonotype was observed many times. This chain joins TRBV7-2 and TRBJ2-2, with D hard to call. V lost 1 base and J 7 bases, leaving 10 bases between the germline ends. The germline gives CDR1 SGHTA, CDR2 FQGNSA. This CDR3 is built from 14 residues. Here the CDR3 DNA reads TGTGCCAGCAGCTTAGATGGAGAACACGGGGAGCTGTTTTTT. Amino acid sequence: CASSLDGEHGELFF.

The chain has TRBV6-1 and TRBJ2-5, with TRBD1 matching over 8 bases. CDR1 MNHNS and CDR2 SASEGT come from the germline V gene. This CDR3 comprises 15 residues. V gave up 0 bases and J gave up 5 bases; unmatched junction bases: 5. CDR3 coding DNA: TGTGCCAGCAGTGAAGCAACAGGGGGTGTGGAGACCCAGTACTTC. Protein: CASSEATGGVETQYF.

In the case of this clonotype: The CDR3 does not close with the conserved phenylalanine or tryptophan, likely indicating a read error. The DNA is left out, because the CDR3 cannot be placed on it with certainty; the CDR3 is given as TCRdb lists it. The chain is built from TRBV24-1 and TRBJ1-4; no DNA check was done on the table's D call, TRBD1. The CDR3 is 9 residues long, counting both termini. Per the germline V gene, CDR1 is KGHDR and CDR2 is SFDVKD. The CDR3 region is CATSYTGHA.

The table lists this clonotype with many counts. CDR3 in DNA: TGTGCCAGCAGCTCTAGAGGGTCAAGCTCCTACGAGCAGTACTTC. Its protein is CASSSRGSSSYEQYF. The rearrangement links TRBV16 to TRBJ2-7; D possibly corresponds to TRBD2 (5 bases). The CDR3 is 15 amino acids. Trimming took off 5 bases at V and 0 bases at J, with 14 bases between the two ends. Looked up from germline, CDR1 is KGHSY and CDR2 is FQNENV. The full variable domain, with the rest looked up from reference TRBV16 and TRBJ2-7, is GEEVAQTPKHLVRGEGQKAKLYCAPIKGHSYVFWYQQVLKNEFKFLISFQNENVFDETGMPKERFSAKCLPNSPCSLEIQATKLEDSAVYFCASSSRGSSSYEQYFGPGTRLTVT.

V gene TRBV7-6 combines with J gene TRBJ1-2; tentative D call: TRBD1 (6 bases). CDR1 SGHVS and CDR2 FNYEAQ come from the germline V gene. Trimming removed 5 bases at V and 8 bases at J, with 24 bases between. The CDR3 extends over 16 amino acids. In DNA form, the CDR3 reads TGTGCCAGCAGCCAGGAGGGCCGAACAGGGTCCCGCGGCTACACCTTC. Translation: CASSQEGRTGSRGYTF.

In this sample, this clonotype turned up many times. The chain couples TRBV27 to TRBJ1-2; 7 nucleotides match TRBD1. The CDR3 covers 16 residues. V shed 2 bases and J 0 bases; nucleotides not matched to a gene: 6. Germline V gene sequence: CDR1 MNHEY, CDR2 SMNVEV (reference sequence). CDR3 amino acids: CASSLLPTGSNYGYTF. CDR3 sequence (DNA): TGTGCCAGCAGTTTACTCCCGACAGGGTCTAACTATGGCTACACCTTC.

V gene TRBV7-2 combines with J gene TRBJ1-6; no clear D gene. Germline loops: CDR1 SGHTA, CDR2 FQGNSA. CDR3 length: 16 residues. V dropped 4 bases and J dropped 14 bases, with 24 bases sitting between them. CDR3 loop: CASSYPRARRFTALHF. The DNA for the CDR3 is TGTGCCAGCAGCTACCCGAGGGCTCGAAGATTCACGGCCCTCCACTTT.

This clonotype was counted at least ten times. The chain uses TRBV4-1 and TRBJ1-3; D remains ambiguous. The CDR3 covers 14 residues. Trimming removed 2 bases from V and 2 bases from J, with 7 bases in between. Looked up from germline, CDR1 is MGHRA and CDR2 is YSYEKL. The chain's CDR3 is CASSQRVTGNTIYF. CDR3 DNA: TGCGCCAGCAGCCAACGGGTCACTGGAAACACCATATATTTT.

V usage is TRBV5-1 and J usage is TRBJ2-3; D may be TRBD2 (6 bases). Per the germline V gene, CDR1 is SGHRS and CDR2 is YFSETQ. Trimming took 2 bases from V and 0 from J, leaving 10 bases between them. CDR3 length: 15 residues. The CDR3 nucleotides read TGCGCCAGCAGCTTTGATAGCGGCAGCACAGATACGCAGTATTTT. Translated: CASSFDSGSTDTQYF.

Notes on this clonotype: This may come from a read error, since a much larger clone is one base off. The J gene is TRBJ2-7, the V gene TRBV27; TRBD1 might be the D (6 bases). Trimming pared 4 bases from V and 7 bases from J, leaving 14 bases between. The CDR3 loop spans 13 amino acids. CDR1 is MNHEY and CDR2 is SMNVEV in the germline V gene (reference sequence). The chain's CDR3 is CASSSSTGGEQYF. In nucleotides, the CDR3 is TGTGCCAGCAGTTCCTCGACAGGAGGAGAGCAGTACTTC.

J is TRBJ2-5 and V is TRBV27; D possibly corresponds to TRBD1 (6 bases). Germline V lookup: CDR1 MNHEY, CDR2 SMNVEV (reference sequence). V was cut by 2 bases and J by 5 bases, with 12 bases left in between. This CDR3 has 14 residues. This CDR3 reads CASSLADSRETQYF. The CDR3 nucleotides read TGTGCCAGCAGTTTAGCGGACAGCCGCGAGACCCAGTACTTC.

The chain has TRBV7-3 and TRBJ2-1, with D hard to call. V was clipped by 7 bases and J by 10 bases, with 17 bases between them. This CDR3 spans 13 amino acids. CDR1 is SGHTA and CDR2 is FQGTGA in the germline V gene. CDR3 loop: CASTAHVGSEQFF. CDR3 coding DNA: TGTGCCAGCACCGCCCACGTAGGTAGCGAGCAGTTCTTC.

This clonotype was found many times. This chain links TRBV25-1 with TRBJ1-6; TRBD1 is a possible D gene (6 bases). Germline CDR1 is MGHDK and CDR2 is SYGVNS. The V and J ends lost 4 bases and 16 bases respectively, with 17 bases between them. This CDR3 region has 13 residues. CDR3 sequence (DNA): TGTGCCAGCAGTGTACCGGGACACCAACGACTCCACTTT. Translation gives CASSVPGHQRLHF.